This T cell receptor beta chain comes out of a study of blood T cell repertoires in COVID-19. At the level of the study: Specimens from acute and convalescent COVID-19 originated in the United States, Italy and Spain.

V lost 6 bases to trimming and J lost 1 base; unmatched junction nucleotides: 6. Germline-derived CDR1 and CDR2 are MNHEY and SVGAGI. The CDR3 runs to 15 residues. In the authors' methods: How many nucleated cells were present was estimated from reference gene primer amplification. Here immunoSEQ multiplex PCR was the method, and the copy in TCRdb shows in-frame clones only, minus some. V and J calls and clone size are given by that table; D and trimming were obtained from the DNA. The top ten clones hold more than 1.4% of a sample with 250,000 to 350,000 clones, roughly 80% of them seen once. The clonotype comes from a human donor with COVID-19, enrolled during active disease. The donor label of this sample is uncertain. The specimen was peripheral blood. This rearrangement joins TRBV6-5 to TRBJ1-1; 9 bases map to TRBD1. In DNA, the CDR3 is TGTGCCAGCAGATTACCGGGACAGGGGAACACTGAAGCTTTCTTT. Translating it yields CASRLPGQGNTEAFF.